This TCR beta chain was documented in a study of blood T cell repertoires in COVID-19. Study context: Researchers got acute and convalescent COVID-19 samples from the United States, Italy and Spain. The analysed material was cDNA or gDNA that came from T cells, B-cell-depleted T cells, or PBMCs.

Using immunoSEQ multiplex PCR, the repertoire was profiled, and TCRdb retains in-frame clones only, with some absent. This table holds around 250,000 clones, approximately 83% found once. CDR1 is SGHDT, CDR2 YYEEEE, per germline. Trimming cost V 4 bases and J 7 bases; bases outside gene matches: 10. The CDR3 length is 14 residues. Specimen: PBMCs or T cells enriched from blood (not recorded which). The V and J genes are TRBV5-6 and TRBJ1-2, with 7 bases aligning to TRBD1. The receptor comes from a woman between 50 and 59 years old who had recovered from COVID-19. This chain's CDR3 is CASSPYRPGGGYTF. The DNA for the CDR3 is TGTGCCAGCAGCCCGTACCGCCCAGGGGGTGGCTACACCTTC.